This T cell receptor beta chain derives from a study of blood T cell repertoires in COVID-19. Study-wide context: Donors in the United States, Italy and Spain gave samples during acute or convalescent COVID-19.

Only in-frame clones appear in the TCRdb table, and some are missing; sequencing was by immunoSEQ multiplex PCR. This table holds approximately 150,000 clones, 70% to 90% found once. Recruited during active infection, patients (from Seattle) were subsequently followed longitudinally. With 3 bases clipped from V and 5 bases from J, the junction kept 7 bases outside the gene matches. Germline V gene sequence: CDR1 SEHNR, CDR2 FQNEAQ (reference sequence). The CDR3 contains 15 residues. The TCR was taken from an elderly woman with COVID-19, enrolled during active disease. Sequencing used peripheral blood. The chain combines TRBV7-9 with TRBJ2-1; 7 bases agree with TRBD2. CDR3 DNA: TGTGCCAGCAGCTTTGTGCCTAGCGGAAACAATGAGCAGTTCTTC. Protein: CASSFVPSGNNEQFF.